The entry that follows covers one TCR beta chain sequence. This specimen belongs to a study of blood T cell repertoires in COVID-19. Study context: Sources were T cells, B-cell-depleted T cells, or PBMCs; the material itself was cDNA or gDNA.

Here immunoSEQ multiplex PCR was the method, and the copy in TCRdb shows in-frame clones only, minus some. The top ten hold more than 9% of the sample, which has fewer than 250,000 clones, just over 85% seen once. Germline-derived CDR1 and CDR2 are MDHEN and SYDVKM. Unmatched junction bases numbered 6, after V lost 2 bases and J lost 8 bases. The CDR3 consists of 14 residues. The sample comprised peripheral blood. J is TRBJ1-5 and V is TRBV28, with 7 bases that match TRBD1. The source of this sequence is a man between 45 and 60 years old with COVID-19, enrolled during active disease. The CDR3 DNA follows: TGTGCCAGCAGTTTAATTCAGGGGGAGAAGCCCCAGCATTTT. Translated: CASSLIQGEKPQHF.